Below, 26 T cell receptor beta chains from the same sample are listed, as sequenced in a study of identical twins. TCRdb recomputed calls from the 5' RACE reads with MiXCR, one row per CDR3 protein. The sample has some 1,600,000 distinct CDR3 sequences, under 35% seen once; the top ten hold 0.25% to 0.3%. The material sequenced was cord blood. These receptors originate from a newborn girl in good health.

The chain uses TRBV4-1 and TRBJ2-6; D remains unclear. Germline V gene lookup returns CDR1 MGHRA and CDR2 YSYEKL. The CDR3 extends over 15 amino acids. The V end lost 2 bases, the J end lost 4 bases, and 9 bases lay between the germline ends. The CDR3 DNA follows: TGCGCCAGCAGCCAACCGCGCTCAGGGGCCAACGTCCTGACTTTC. Translating gives CASSQPRSGANVLTF.

V gene TRBV7-9 combines with J gene TRBJ1-4; the match to TRBD1 covers 10 bases. V was clipped by 4 bases and J by 1 base; unmatched bases: 9. The CDR3 length is 18 residues. Germline lookup yields CDR1 SEHNR and CDR2 FQNEAQ (reference sequence). Here the CDR3 reads CASSSLTRDRGTNEKLFF. In DNA, the CDR3 is TGTGCCAGCAGCTCTTTGACCCGGGACAGGGGAACTAATGAAAAACTGTTTTTT.

This clonotype has at least ten counts. The genes are TRBV4-2 and TRBJ2-7, with 8 bases fitting TRBD2. CDR3 size: 14 residues. V was clipped by 2 bases and J by 3 bases; unmatched bases: 3. The germline CDR1 and CDR2 sequences are LGHNA and YNFKEQ. CDR3 sequence: CASSQRTSNYEQYF. CDR3 sequence (DNA): TGTGCCAGCAGCCAACGGACTAGCAACTACGAGCAGTACTTC.

V is TRBV20-1 and J is TRBJ1-2; D perhaps matches TRBD1 (5 bases). Germline CDR1 DFQATT, CDR2 SNEGSKA (reference sequence). The CDR3 is 12 amino acids. V lost 3 bases to trimming and J lost 4 bases, with 9 bases between them. The CDR3 loop is CSASGGTYGYTF. CDR3 DNA: TGCAGTGCTAGTGGGGGAACCTATGGCTACACCTTC.

This clonotype was found many times. The rearrangement links TRBV6-5 to TRBJ2-3; D may be TRBD2 (5 bases). The germline gives CDR1 MNHEY, CDR2 SVGAGI. Trimming removed 6 bases from V and 4 bases from J, with 14 bases in between. This CDR3 has 14 amino acids. Written as DNA, the CDR3 is TGTGCCAGCAGGAGAGGGAGCTTATCAGATACGCAGTATTTT. This translates into CASRRGSLSDTQYF.

This clonotype has just one count. At one end the junction does not follow the germline gene, possibly because of a read error. The chain uses TRBV12-3 or TRBV12-4 and TRBJ1-1, with D perhaps TRBD1 (5 bases). This CDR3 is 12 amino acids long. The DNA of the CDR3 is TGTGCCGGCAGTCCAAGGACATCTGAAGCTTTCTTT. This gives the protein CAGSPRTSEAFF.

The chain employs TRBV4-2 and TRBJ2-5, with a possible D match to TRBD2 (6 bases). The V end lost 0 bases, the J end lost 3 bases, and 17 bases lay between the germline ends. This CDR3 comprises 17 residues. The V gene's germline CDR1 is LGHNA and CDR2 YNFKEQ. This CDR3 reads CASSQDQGGGIEETQYF. DNA of the CDR3: TGTGCCAGCAGCCAAGATCAAGGTGGGGGGATTGAAGAGACCCAGTACTTC.

The V call is TRBV7-9, the J call TRBJ1-6; D gene ambiguous. The CDR3 contains 13 residues. V lost 6 bases and J 7 bases, leaving 10 bases between the germline ends. Germline lookup yields CDR1 SEHNR and CDR2 FQNEAQ (reference sequence). CDR3 protein: CASSSPLNSPLHF. The DNA for the CDR3 is TGTGCCAGCAGTTCTCCCCTCAATTCACCCCTCCACTTT. Full variable domain (missing parts from reference TRBV7-9 and TRBJ1-6): DTGVSQNPRHKITKRGQNVTFRCDPISEHNRLYWYRQTLGQGPEFLTYFQNEAQLEKSRLLSDRFSAERPKGSFSTLEIQRTEQGDSAMYLCASSSPLNSPLHFGNGTRLTVT.

This clonotype showed up just a few times. The chain is built from TRBV20-1 and TRBJ2-3, with D possibly being TRBD2 (5 bases). The CDR3 is 12 residues long. V gave up 0 bases and J gave up 4 bases, with 5 bases separating them. Germline V gene data show CDR1 as DFQATT and CDR2 as SNEGSKA (reference sequence). CDR3 amino acids: CSARERADTQYF. The CDR3 coding sequence is TGCAGTGCTAGAGAGCGGGCAGATACGCAGTATTTT.

This clonotype was seen a few times. This chain connects TRBV18 to TRBJ1-2, with D unresolved. This CDR3 is 16 amino acids long. The germline V gene has CDR1 KGHSH and CDR2 LQKENI. Between the trimmed V and J ends, which lost 5 bases and 7 bases, there was a span of 23 bases. CDR3 sequence reads: CASSGSGSSITGGYTF. The CDR3 DNA reads TGTGCCAGCTCAGGCAGTGGATCATCTATTACGGGTGGCTACACCTTC.

The J gene is TRBJ2-1, the V gene TRBV27, with 8 bases lining up with TRBD2. V lost 3 bases, J lost 7 bases, and 8 bases stayed unmatched. The germline V gene encodes CDR1 MNHEY and CDR2 SMNVEV (reference sequence). This CDR3 has 15 amino acids. CDR3 sequence (DNA): TGTGCCAGCAGTTTTGGCGGGGGGCCCGGGAATGAGCAGTTCTTC. Translating it yields CASSFGGGPGNEQFF.

The V and J genes are TRBV3-1 and TRBJ1-1; no clear D gene. V was shortened by 3 bases and J by 1 base, with 9 bases between the two germline ends. The CDR3 totals 14 residues. The germline V gene has CDR1 LGHDT and CDR2 YNNKEL (reference sequence). The CDR3 is CASSQRAGNTEAFF. CDR3 sequence (DNA): TGTGCCAGCAGCCAGAGGGCAGGGAACACTGAAGCTTTCTTT.

This CDR3 reads CSASPRTGGGETQYF. The CDR3 DNA sequence: TGCAGTGCTAGCCCACGGACAGGGGGCGGGGAGACCCAGTACTTC. The J gene is TRBJ2-7, the V gene TRBV20-1; TRBD1 agrees at 11 bases. The J call may be faulty, since TRBJ2-5 better matches the DNA end. Germline V gives CDR1 DFQATT, CDR2 SNEGSKA (reference sequence). The CDR3 has 15 amino acids.

CDR3 loop: CASSPPRGAEQYF. CDR3 DNA: TGTGCCAGCAGCCCGCCCCGGGGGGCCGAGCAGTACTTC. This chain joins TRBV13 and TRBJ2-7; tentative D call: TRBD2 (7 bases). Germline lookup yields CDR1 PRHDT and CDR2 FYEKMQ (reference sequence). V lost 5 bases to trimming and J lost 6 bases, with 14 bases between them. There are 13 residues in the CDR3.

The chain joins TRBV7-9 to TRBJ2-7; tentative D call: TRBD1 (5 bases). The ends were cut back, 5 bases at V and 1 base at J, with 18 bases in the middle. Germline assignment: CDR1 SEHNR and CDR2 FQNEAQ (reference sequence). This CDR3 is 16 amino acids long. The chain's CDR3 is CASSPRNLRVSYEQYF. The DNA for the CDR3 is TGTGCCAGCAGCCCTAGGAACCTCAGGGTTTCCTACGAGCAGTACTTC.

The sample holds a few counts of this clonotype. At one boundary the junction diverges from the germline segment, which might be a read error. V gene TRBV6-6 combines with J gene TRBJ1-2, with TRBD1 matching over 9 bases. The CDR3 extends over 16 amino acids. CDR1 is MNHNY, CDR2 SVGAGI, per germline (reference sequence). The CDR3 here is CASSSRGQGGDYGYTF. CDR3 in DNA: TGTGCTAGCAGTTCCCGGGGACAGGGTGGGGACTATGGCTACACCTTC.

At least ten counts were recorded for this clonotype. CDR3 residues: CAIRFGGLIDEQFF. In DNA, the CDR3 is TGTGCCATTCGCTTCGGGGGGTTAATCGATGAGCAGTTCTTC. The chain links TRBV10-3 to TRBJ2-1; 7 bases are shared with TRBD2. Germline V lookup: CDR1 ENHRY, CDR2 SYGVKD. V gave up 9 bases and J gave up 8 bases; unmatched junction bases: 13. This CDR3 comprises 14 residues.

This sequence joins TRBV20-1 and TRBJ2-3, with 14 positions matching TRBD2. The CDR3 totals 17 residues. Germline V gene lookup returns CDR1 DFQATT and CDR2 SNEGSKA (reference sequence). The ends lost 5 bases at V and 4 bases at J; junction bases unmatched: 11. CDR3 DNA sequence: TGCAGTGCTCCGAGGAGACTAGCGGGGGGGCAAGCAGATACGCAGTATTTT. Translated, it gives CSAPRRLAGGQADTQYF.

This chain joins TRBV12-3 or TRBV12-4 and TRBJ2-7; D is unclear. The CDR3 runs 15 residues. Trimming removed 5 bases from V and 2 bases from J, with 16 bases in between. CDR3 sequence: CASSPGPTGPYEQYF. The CDR3 coding sequence is TGTGCCAGCAGTCCCGGACCCACGGGCCCCTACGAGCAGTACTTC.

For this clonotype: Sequence at one end of the junction differs from germline and may be a read error. This chain connects TRBV29-1 to TRBJ2-7, with TRBD1 identical over 7 bases. This CDR3 comprises 15 residues. The germline CDR1 and CDR2 sequences are SQVTM and ANQGSEA. The CDR3 reads CIVKGSGTVSYEQYF. The CDR3 coding sequence is TGCATCGTTAAGGGATCTGGGACAGTCTCCTACGAGCAGTACTTC.

With regard to this clonotype: Mismatch with germline at one junction end may stem from a read error. The chain links TRBV7-2 to TRBJ2-3; possibly TRBD2 for D (5 bases). The CDR3 sequence is 13 residues long. Germline-derived CDR1 and CDR2 are SGHTA and FQGNSA. CDR3 coding DNA: TGTGCCAGCAGCCCGAAGCGGTCAGATACGCGGTATTTT. Translation gives CASSPKRSDTRYF.

The chain has TRBV20-1 and TRBJ2-3; D is ambiguous. The CDR3 is 14 amino acids. Germline CDR1 DFQATT, CDR2 SNEGSKA (reference sequence). Between the trimmed V and J ends, which lost 6 bases and 0 bases, there was a span of 13 bases. The CDR3 region is CSAKGLPSTDTQYF. CDR3 DNA: TGCAGTGCCAAGGGCCTACCAAGCACAGATACGCAGTATTTT.

V and J are TRBV20-1 and TRBJ2-7, with a weak D call TRBD2 (5 bases). Germline V lookup: CDR1 DFQATT, CDR2 SNEGSKA (reference sequence). The CDR3 sequence is 16 residues long. V dropped 0 bases and J dropped 2 bases, with 17 bases sitting between them. CDR3 sequence: CSARDRRITPPYEQYF. For the CDR3, the DNA is TGCAGTGCTAGAGATCGGAGGATCACGCCCCCCTACGAGCAGTACTTC.

On this clonotype itself: An end of the junction differs from the germline gene, which may be a read error. The rearrangement links TRBV10-3 to TRBJ2-7, with 7 bases fitting TRBD1. This CDR3 is built from 16 residues. The V gene's germline CDR1 is ENHRY and CDR2 SYGVKD. The CDR3 region has the DNA TGTGCCATCGGCAGGGGGTCCTTTCCTAGCTCCCACGAGCAGTACTTC. Protein: CAIGRGSFPSSHEQYF.

The CDR3 loop is CSARGHREGYTF. As DNA, the CDR3 is TGCAGTGCTAGAGGCCACAGGGAGGGCTACACCTTC. The V and J genes are TRBV20-1 and TRBJ1-2; tentatively, D is TRBD1 (6 bases). Germline assignment: CDR1 DFQATT and CDR2 SNEGSKA (reference sequence). V lost 1 base and J lost 8, with 11 bases in between. The CDR3 is made up of 12 amino acids.

This clonotype was seen more than once but under ten times. The V and J genes are TRBV12-3 or TRBV12-4 and TRBJ2-3, with TRBD2 identical over 8 bases. J was trimmed by 14 bases and V by 7 bases; bases with no gene match: 23. The CDR3 sequence is 16 residues long. The CDR3 DNA reads as TGTGCCAGCACCAATGACCCGGGACTAGTCAATGGTCGTTTGTATTTT. This encodes CASTNDPGLVNGRLYF.